This T cell receptor beta chain was retrieved from a study of blood T cell repertoires in COVID-19. About the research overall: Sources were T cells, B-cell-depleted T cells, or PBMCs; the material itself was cDNA or gDNA.

V was cut by 4 bases and J by 5 bases, with 8 bases left in between. Germline CDR1 MNHEY, CDR2 SVGAGI. The CDR3 has 13 residues. In the original workflow: Nucleated cell counts were estimated from reference gene primer amplification. The data were produced by immunoSEQ multiplex PCR, yet TCRdb's version contains in-frame clones alone and is incomplete. V and J calls and clone size follow that table, whereas D and trimming were derived from the DNA. The profile shows 210,000 or so clones, roughly four fifths of them singletons. This TCR was sampled from a woman older than 75 with COVID-19, enrolled during active disease. V and J are TRBV6-5 and TRBJ2-2; the D is unclear. Sequencing input: peripheral blood. CDR3 sequence reads: CASSSSVTGELFF. The CDR3 coding sequence is TGTGCCAGCAGTTCCTCCGTAACCGGGGAGCTGTTTTTT.